The sequence of this T cell receptor (beta chain) was determined in a study of T cells in severe cutaneous drug reactions (dated by TCRdb to between 2018 and 2021). Turning to the overall study: Between 2011 and 2018, patients were recruited from Taiwan, Thailand and a European registry network. Libraries used iRepertoire multiplex PCR; authors cited a comparison showing similar capture of abundant clonotypes across iRepertoire and 5' RACE methods with or without UMI. The culprit drug was assigned using the Naranjo algorithm and the ALDEN drug causality algorithm. Bulk TCR sequencing was combined with single-cell sequencing, quantitative PCR validation, functional assays and transgenic mouse experiments. Blister fluids/cells, PBMC and other biological samples were taken from patients in the acute stage or the recovery stage. Only patients with a probable or definite SJS/TEN or DRESS diagnosis by RegiSCAR criteria were enrolled.

For both bulk and single-cell sequencing, libraries were prepared with the iRepertoire multiplex PCR system and TCR subtype-specific primers. Multiplex PCR with primers aimed at the V, D and J gene regions produced the bulk TCR beta libraries. Each sample contributed roughly 85-550 ng of RNA as input for preparing the bulk TCR library. An Illumina MiSeq was used to sequence the bulk TCR beta amplicons. In the original analysis: Sample misassignments and low-quality sequencing reads were removed through quality control steps. CDR3 was defined as the amino acids between the V-gene Y[YFLI]C motif and the J-segment [FW]GXGT motif. TRBV and TRBJ gene assignments and CDR3 clonotypes followed the IMGT database. For each sample, TRBV expression was normalized against the mean for the same gene in PBMC from roughly 42 healthy donors. The reads were reprocessed in TCRdb, with one entry per CDR3 protein sequence and no accompanying DNA. The V and J calls, along with clone size, are taken from TCRdb and not from the paper's own processing. This sample's table has entries for over 1,000 distinct CDR3 sequences. The ten largest clones take up 20% to 25% of the sample.

Sequenced donors were patients with carbamazepine-induced Stevens-Johnson syndrome or toxic epidermal necrolysis (CBZ-SJS/TEN). Peripheral blood repertoires came from CBZ-SJS/TEN patients of Han Chinese (five) and European (about six) origin. Patients with drug-induced severe cutaneous adverse reactions had T cell receptor repertoires profiled by next-generation sequencing to look for drug-specific clonotypes. RNA was isolated from either blister cells of skin lesions or peripheral blood mononuclear cells. The CDR3 goes from the cysteine to the phenylalanine over 14 residues. No DNA has been recorded. The germline V gene encodes CDR1 SGDLS and CDR2 YYNGEE. This clonotype is medium-sized (0.01 to 0.1%) by frequency; its count is not recorded. The specificity of this receptor is unknown. Findings and caveats that apply to the study as a whole: Although undetectable or scarce in tolerant-control and healthy-donor PBMC, a public TCRbeta CDR3 was found in all seven CBZ-SJS/TEN blister samples, at a mean of 13.57%. CBZ-SJS/TEN patients showed strongly increased TRBV12-4 usage, with an average of around 31% in blister cells and around 5% in PBMC. According to the authors, further study is still needed to determine whether the public TCR generalizes to SJS/TEN caused by other drugs.

This sequence was found in a human donor with a severe cutaneous adverse drug reaction. The sequenced material came from PBMCs. The V and J segments used are TRBV9 and TRBJ1-3. The CDR3 region reads CASSQGPTGNTIYF.